Shown below are 13 T cell receptor beta chains from a single sample sequenced in a study of cytomegalovirus exposure and HLA in healthy donors. PCR used 60 Vbeta primers and 13 Jbeta primers. Only in-frame clones appear in the TCRdb table, and some are missing; sequencing was by immunoSEQ multiplex PCR. The sample holds over 120,000 clones, approximately 63% seen once. The sample was PBMCs. All receptors derive from a woman in her sixties or seventies in good health and CMV-seropositive.

The table lists this clone with a few counts. The rearrangement joins TRBV6-4 to TRBJ2-2, with D hard to call. The V end was cut by 5 bases, the J end by 4 bases, with 11 bases between. Germline CDR1 reads MRHNA; CDR2 reads SNTAGT. This CDR3 spans 14 amino acids. The CDR3 DNA sequence: TGTGCCAGCAGTTCCTCCCCAGGCACCGGGGAGCTGTTTTTT. Protein product: CASSSSPGTGELFF.

The chain couples TRBV28 to TRBJ1-2; D gene unclear. With 2 bases removed from V and 3 bases from J, the gap between germline ends came to 13 bases. This CDR3 comprises 15 residues. CDR1 is MDHEN, CDR2 SYDVKM, per germline. The CDR3 DNA reads TGTGCCAGCAGTTTAGTATCTCCGGTTGACTATGGCTACACCTTC. It encodes CASSLVSPVDYGYTF.

The rearrangement joins TRBV18 to TRBJ2-2, with D unclear. V gave up 3 bases and J gave up 1 base, with 9 bases separating them. CDR1 KGHSH and CDR2 LQKENI come from the germline V gene. The CDR3 totals 15 residues. CDR3 sequence: CASSPSIGNTGELFF. In nucleotides, the CDR3 is TGTGCCAGCTCACCTTCTATCGGGAACACCGGGGAGCTGTTTTTT.

Written as DNA, the CDR3 is TGCGCCAGCAGCTTGGCAGGACTAGCGGCCTACAATGAGCAGTTCTTC. It specifies CASSLAGLAAYNEQFF. The genes are TRBV5-1 and TRBJ2-1; 10 bases fit TRBD2. Unmatched junction bases numbered 2, after V lost 0 bases and J lost 2 bases. The CDR3 is made up of 16 amino acids. The germline CDR1 and CDR2 sequences are SGHRS and YFSETQ.

This sequence joins TRBV28 and TRBJ2-7, with D hard to call. The CDR3 loop spans 12 amino acids. V lost 6 bases and J lost 5, with 11 bases in between. CDR1 MDHEN and CDR2 SYDVKM come from the germline V gene. The CDR3 is CASRRSRNEQYF. The CDR3 DNA reads TGTGCCAGCAGACGGTCTAGGAACGAGCAGTACTTC.

This clone occurred a few times. The gene calls are TRBV5-1 and TRBJ1-3; D possibly corresponds to TRBD1 (5 bases). This CDR3 is 15 amino acids long. The germline V gene has CDR1 SGHRS and CDR2 YFSETQ. The V gene lost 7 bases and the J gene lost 0 bases, with 14 bases spanning the gap. CDR3 bases: TGCGCCAGCCACCACGGGGGTCCCTCTGGAAACACCATATATTTT. The encoded protein is CASHHGGPSGNTIYF.

This chain joins TRBV21-1 and TRBJ2-2; the table's D call of TRBD1 was not tested on the DNA. TRBV21-1 is listed as a pseudogene. The CDR3 runs 16 residues. The CDR3 nucleotides are TGTGCCAGCAGCAAAGCGGCAGGGGGCTTAACCGGGGAGCTGTTTTTT. Its protein is CASSKAAGGLTGELFF.

The chain has TRBV5-4 and TRBJ2-3, with a weak D call TRBD2 (6 bases). This CDR3 is 16 amino acids long. The V end was cut by 4 bases, the J end by 3 bases, with 18 bases between. The germline V gene has CDR1 SGHNT and CDR2 YYREEE (reference sequence). The CDR3 region is CASSHLAQSGTDTQYF. The CDR3 coding sequence is TGTGCCAGCAGCCACCTAGCGCAGTCGGGGACAGATACGCAGTATTTT.

The V call is TRBV19, the J call TRBJ2-5, with 7 bases fitting TRBD1. Germline assignment: CDR1 LNHDA and CDR2 SQIVND (reference sequence). With 4 bases clipped from V and 2 bases from J, the junction kept 4 bases outside the gene matches. CDR3 length: 14 amino acids. The CDR3 loop is CASSTTGSQETQYF. CDR3 DNA: TGTGCCAGTAGTACGACAGGGTCTCAAGAGACCCAGTACTTC.

The V and J genes are TRBV6-1 and TRBJ2-3; D possibly corresponds to TRBD2 (6 bases). Germline assignment: CDR1 MNHNS and CDR2 SASEGT. V lost 0 bases, J lost 4 bases, and 14 bases lay in between. The length of the CDR3 is 16 residues. The CDR3 DNA reads as TGTGCCAGCAGTGAAGCGCTGGGGGGAATTGCAGATACGCAGTATTTT. As protein: CASSEALGGIADTQYF.

The chain is built from TRBV5-1 and TRBJ1-4; TRBD1 matches 8 bases. CDR3 length: 14 amino acids. With V trimmed by 4 bases and J by 8 bases, 7 bases remained unmatched. Germline-derived CDR1 and CDR2 are SGHRS and YFSETQ. Written as DNA, the CDR3 is TGCGCCAGCAGCAGGGGACAGGTGGGCGAAAAACTGTTTTTT. It codes for CASSRGQVGEKLFF.

The chain's CDR3 is CASSPGSAQSNYGYTF. For the CDR3, the DNA is TGTGCCAGCAGCCCGGGGTCAGCCCAATCTAACTATGGCTACACCTTC. The rearrangement links TRBV5-4 to TRBJ1-2, with D uncertain. Germline loops: CDR1 SGHNT, CDR2 YYREEE (reference sequence). CDR3 length equals 16 residues. V shed 4 bases and J shed 0 bases, with 16 bases lying between them.

The chain links TRBV11-2 to TRBJ2-1; 10 nucleotides line up with TRBD2. The germline V gene encodes CDR1 SGHAT and CDR2 FQNNGV. The CDR3 runs to 18 residues. After removal of 6 bases from V and 4 bases from J, the junction contained 15 bases not matched to a gene. CDR3 nucleotides: TGTGCCAGCAGAAAGACATGGAGAGGACTAGCGGATTACAATGAGCAGTTCTTC. It codes for CASRKTWRGLADYNEQFF.